This T cell receptor (beta chain) originates from a study of beta chain features in type 1 diabetes. Every isolated RNA sample was fully reverse transcribed, so sequencing captured expressed TCRB transcripts. TCRdb keeps only in-frame clones here, not all; method: immunoSEQ multiplex PCR. The table records under 450,000 clones, roughly 16% of them present only once. This CDR3 is built from 14 residues. The germline V gene encodes CDR1 SNHLY and CDR2 FYNNEI. Trimming removed 6 bases from V and 12 bases from J; junction bases left unmatched: 15. This sequence was found in a woman aged 18-29 years in good health. V usage is TRBV2 and J usage is TRBJ2-7, with TRBD1 identical over 9 bases. Sequenced material: naive CD4+ T cells from blood. CDR3 in DNA: TGTGCCAGCAGCGCAAGGACAGGGGAGGGCCCACCGTACTTC. This codes for CASSARTGEGPPYF.